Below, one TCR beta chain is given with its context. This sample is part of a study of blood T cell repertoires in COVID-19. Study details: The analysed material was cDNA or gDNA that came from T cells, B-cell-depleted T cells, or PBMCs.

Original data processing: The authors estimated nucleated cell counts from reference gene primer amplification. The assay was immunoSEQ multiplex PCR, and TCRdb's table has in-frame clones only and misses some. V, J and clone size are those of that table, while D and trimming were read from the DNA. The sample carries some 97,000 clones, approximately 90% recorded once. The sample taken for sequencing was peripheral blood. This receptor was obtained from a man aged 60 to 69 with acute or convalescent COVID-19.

The CDR3: CASMARGGEKLFF. CDR3 nucleotide sequence: TGTGCCAGTATGGCCAGGGGTGGAGAAAAACTGTTTTTT. This chain uses TRBV19 with TRBJ1-4; maybe TRBD1 (6 bases). The V and J ends lost 7 bases and 8 bases respectively, with 14 bases between them. CDR1 is LNHDA and CDR2 is SQIVND in the germline V gene (reference sequence). CDR3 length: 13 amino acids.